The 24 T cell receptor beta chains below were found in one sample sequenced in a study of T cells in Graves' hyperthyroidism and ophthalmopathy. Amplification targeted TCR beta CDR3 regions from RNA transcripts. The HTBI set primed first-round TCR CDR3 RT-PCR. TCRdb reprocessed the multiplex PCR reads with MiXCR, giving one entry per CDR3 protein. The sample lists 490,000 or so distinct CDR3 sequences; roughly 21% were seen once. The sequenced sample consisted of blood. Receptors were obtained from a man aged 35 to 55 with Graves' ophthalmopathy.

To note about this clonotype: A much larger clone lies one base from this, so it may be a read error. The gene calls are TRBV2 and TRBJ2-1; the match to TRBD1 covers 8 bases. This CDR3 is built from 16 residues. J was trimmed by 5 bases and V by 6 bases; bases with no gene match: 12. The V gene's germline CDR1 is SNHLY and CDR2 FYNNEI. CDR3 nucleotide sequence: TGTGCCAGCAGCCCCAGGGGGCCGCGGTGTCACAATGAGCAGTTCTTC. Residues: CASSPRGPRCHNEQFF. Combining the CDR3 with reference TRBV2 and TRBJ2-1 gives the whole variable domain EPEVTQTPSHQVTQMGQEVILRCVPISNHLYFYWYRQILGQKVEFLVSFYNNEISEKSEIFDDQFSVERPDGSNFTLKIRSTKLEDSAMYFCASSPRGPRCHNEQFFGPGTRLTVL.

The sample holds many counts of this clonotype. This sequence joins TRBV7-2 and TRBJ2-5; D may match TRBD1 or TRBD2 (5 bases each). The germline CDR1 and CDR2 sequences are SGHTA and FQGNSA. The CDR3 runs to 14 residues. Trimming shortened V by 5 bases and J by 5 bases, and 15 bases separated the two germline ends. Here the CDR3 DNA reads TGTGCCAGCAGCCCCAACGGGGCTCGGGAGACCCAGTACTTC. It codes for CASSPNGARETQYF.

V is TRBV5-1 and J is TRBJ2-3, with a weak D call TRBD1 (5 bases). The CDR3 totals 14 residues. V shed 4 bases and J shed 2 bases, with 11 bases lying between them. The germline V gene has CDR1 SGHRS and CDR2 YFSETQ. The CDR3 reads CASSTTEFTDTQYF. CDR3 in DNA: TGCGCCAGCAGCACGACAGAGTTCACAGATACGCAGTATTTT.

This clonotype has at least ten counts. The CDR3 loop reads CRPWESGTEAFF. The CDR3 region has the DNA TGCAGGCCTTGGGAGTCAGGCACTGAAGCTTTCTTT. The chain couples TRBV20-1 to TRBJ1-1; D unclear. In germline, CDR1 is DFQATT, CDR2 SNEGSKA (reference sequence). The CDR3 runs to 12 residues.

The sample holds many counts of this clonotype. The genes are TRBV28 and TRBJ2-7, with 12 bases that match TRBD2. Per germline, CDR1 MDHEN and CDR2 SYDVKM. V was clipped by 3 bases and J by 7 bases; unmatched bases: 10. CDR3 length: 16 residues. The CDR3 sequence is CASSFRLAGGPGEQYF. CDR3 coding DNA: TGTGCCAGCAGTTTTCGGCTAGCGGGAGGGCCGGGAGAGCAGTACTTC.

The V gene is TRBV27, the J gene TRBJ1-1; a possible D gene is TRBD1 (5 bases). The ends were cut back, 2 bases at V and 6 bases at J, with 13 bases in the middle. CDR3 size: 14 residues. Per the germline V gene, CDR1 is MNHEY and CDR2 is SMNVEV (reference sequence). Here the CDR3 reads CASSLKGGTPEAFF. CDR3 coding DNA: TGTGCCAGCAGTTTAAAGGGTGGGACGCCTGAAGCTTTCTTT.

The chain joins TRBV5-6 to TRBJ1-6, with a possible D match to TRBD1 (5 bases). Trimming shortened V by 1 base and J by 7 bases, and 21 bases separated the two germline ends. This CDR3 has 18 amino acids. CDR1 SGHDT and CDR2 YYEEEE come from the germline V gene. CDR3 in DNA: TGTGCCAGCAGCTTGCCGCCACACCGGGACGCGGGAAATTCACCCCTCCACTTT. It is translated as CASSLPPHRDAGNSPLHF.

This rearrangement joins TRBV6-2 or TRBV6-3 to TRBJ2-1, with 9 bases identical to TRBD2. The V segment lost 4 bases and the J segment 3 bases; nucleotides outside the gene matches: 4. Germline assignment: CDR1 MNHEY and CDR2 SVGEGT. The CDR3 sequence is 15 residues long. This CDR3 is CASSLREGLYNEQFF. Here the CDR3 DNA reads TGTGCCAGCAGTTTGCGGGAGGGCCTCTACAATGAGCAGTTCTTC.

V is TRBV2 and J is TRBJ2-7, with D possibly TRBD2 on 5 matching bases. Trimming left V 4 bases short and J 6 bases short, with 25 bases between. The CDR3 is 17 amino acids. From germline, CDR1 is SNHLY and CDR2 FYNNEI. The CDR3 loop reads CASSGPPDGLRLGEQYF. CDR3 DNA sequence: TGTGCCAGCAGTGGACCGCCGGACGGACTCCGCCTGGGCGAGCAGTACTTC.

This clonotype occurred a few times. The chain has TRBV20-1 and TRBJ1-2; TRBD1 is a possible D gene (5 bases). Trimming removed 0 bases from V and 8 bases from J, with 22 bases in between. The CDR3 runs 16 residues. Germline V CDR1 and CDR2: DFQATT, SNEGSKA (reference sequence). The CDR3 loop reads CSARDYAEITRDGYTF. Here the CDR3 DNA reads TGCAGTGCTAGAGATTACGCAGAGATCACACGGGACGGCTACACCTTC.

J is TRBJ2-5 and V is TRBV6-1, with D tentatively TRBD2 (6 bases). The CDR3 runs 16 residues. Deletions cut 6 bases from V and 4 bases from J, with 21 bases between. Germline V gene sequence: CDR1 MNHNS, CDR2 SASEGT. As DNA, the CDR3 is TGTGCCAGCAGCCTCTCAGTGGCGGGGACGAGAGAGACCCAGTACTTC. Residues: CASSLSVAGTRETQYF.

The rearrangement joins TRBV4-1 to TRBJ2-1, with D maybe TRBD2 (5 bases). V dropped 3 bases and J dropped 5 bases, with 17 bases sitting between them. Germline lookup yields CDR1 MGHRA and CDR2 YSYEKL. This CDR3 has 16 amino acids. CDR3 loop: CASSQDPGFENNEQFF. The CDR3 DNA sequence: TGCGCCAGCAGCCAGGATCCGGGATTTGAAAACAATGAGCAGTTCTTC.

CDR3 DNA sequence: TGCGCCAGCAGCTTGACCGGGGCGGGCAATCAGCCCCAGCATTTT. Its protein is CASSLTGAGNQPQHF. The J gene is TRBJ1-5, the V gene TRBV5-1; the D gene is possibly TRBD1 (5 bases). The CDR3 is made up of 15 amino acids. V was trimmed by 1 base and J by 2 bases, leaving 10 bases between them. Germline V gives CDR1 SGHRS, CDR2 YFSETQ.

The J gene is TRBJ1-3, the V gene TRBV6-1; D gene unclear. Trimming shortened V by 7 bases and J by 0 bases, and 16 bases separated the two germline ends. Germline CDR1 is MNHNS and CDR2 is SASEGT. The CDR3 sequence is 16 residues long. The CDR3 DNA is TGTGCCAGCACCCCCCGGTCAGCTCCCTCTGGAAACACCATATATTTT. This encodes CASTPRSAPSGNTIYF.

This clonotype came up a few times. The chain recombines TRBV20-1 with TRBJ2-1; 10 nucleotides align to TRBD2. The CDR3 runs 13 residues. J lost 10 bases, V lost 2 bases, and 5 bases had no gene match. In germline, CDR1 is DFQATT, CDR2 SNEGSKA (reference sequence). The DNA for the CDR3 is TGCAGTGCTAGAAAGCGGGAGGGGTCAGAGCAGTTCTTC. Translating it yields CSARKREGSEQFF.

The rearrangement links TRBV11-2 to TRBJ1-1; D not certain. The germline CDR1 and CDR2 sequences are SGHAT and FQNNGV. The CDR3 runs 13 residues. V was trimmed by 4 bases and J by 6 bases, leaving 12 bases between them. The CDR3 loop reads CASSSLRTAEAFF. The CDR3 bases are TGTGCCAGCAGCTCACTTCGGACGGCTGAAGCTTTCTTT.

This clonotype was observed a few times. V and J are TRBV28 and TRBJ1-3; D call uncertain. Trimming pared 4 bases from V and 0 bases from J, leaving 10 bases between. The CDR3 runs 15 residues. Per the germline V gene, CDR1 is MDHEN and CDR2 is SYDVKM. CDR3 nucleotides: TGTGCCAGCAGTTCTCCCGGGATCTCTGGAAACACCATATATTTT. Amino acid sequence: CASSSPGISGNTIYF.

V usage is TRBV11-2 and J usage is TRBJ2-1; TRBD2 matches 9 bases. The ends lost 6 bases at V and 3 bases at J; junction bases unmatched: 6. The CDR3 totals 15 residues. In germline, CDR1 is SGHAT, CDR2 FQNNGV. In DNA, the CDR3 is TGTGCCAGCAGGGACGTTAGCGGGGGCTACAATGAGCAGTTCTTC. Encoded protein: CASRDVSGGYNEQFF.

This clonotype has more than one count but fewer than ten. The CDR3 does not close with the conserved phenylalanine or tryptophan, likely indicating a read error. The CDR3, as DNA: TGTGCCAGCAGTCCGCAGCGGGGGGGGAGGCAAGAGACCCAGTACCTC. It is translated as CASSPQRGGRQETQYL. The chain couples TRBV3-1 to TRBJ2-5, with 10 bases aligning to TRBD2. V lost 6 bases to trimming and J lost 2 bases; unmatched junction nucleotides: 9. Germline-derived CDR1 and CDR2 are LGHDT and YNNKEL (reference sequence). The CDR3 contains 16 residues.

This clonotype was seen ten or more times. The rearrangement uses TRBV11-2 and TRBJ2-3, with D perhaps TRBD2 (6 bases). The length of the CDR3 is 16 residues. The germline V and J ends were trimmed by 5 bases and 2 bases, with 17 bases remaining between them. Germline V CDR1 and CDR2: SGHAT, FQNNGV. The CDR3 DNA follows: TGTGCCAGCAGCCCCAGGGCGGGATCCCCCACAGATACGCAGTATTTT. This translates into CASSPRAGSPTDTQYF.

This clonotype appeared a few times. This sequence joins TRBV24-1 and TRBJ2-3, with a possible D match to TRBD1 (6 bases). The germline V gene has CDR1 KGHDR and CDR2 SFDVKD. CDR3 length: 14 amino acids. V lost 5 bases and J 2 bases, leaving 10 bases between the germline ends. DNA for the CDR3: TGTGCCACCAGTGTTACAGGGTACACAGATACGCAGTATTTT. Translating it yields CATSVTGYTDTQYF.

This clonotype was seen a few times. The genes are TRBV12-3 or TRBV12-4 and TRBJ2-1; the D gene is possibly TRBD2 (6 bases). The germline V and J ends were trimmed by 7 bases and 3 bases, with 19 bases remaining between them. This CDR3 is 16 amino acids long. CDR3 in amino acids: CASNFAGTEFYNEQFF. CDR3 nucleotides: TGTGCCAGCAACTTTGCGGGAACGGAATTCTACAATGAGCAGTTCTTC.

This clonotype was seen a few times. The chain couples TRBV20-1 to TRBJ2-7; no reliable D call. The germline V gene has CDR1 DFQATT and CDR2 SNEGSKA (reference sequence). V was clipped by 0 bases and J by 1 base, with 25 bases between them. This CDR3 spans 19 amino acids. The CDR3 spells CSARDQNFRGPRDSYEQYF. The CDR3 DNA follows: TGCAGTGCTAGAGATCAAAATTTCCGAGGACCAAGGGATTCCTACGAGCAGTACTTC.

The genes are TRBV10-3 and TRBJ2-5, with D possibly matching TRBD2 (6 bases). The germline V gene has CDR1 ENHRY and CDR2 SYGVKD. V was trimmed by 5 bases and J by 2 bases, leaving 9 bases between them. The CDR3 spans 13 residues. CDR3 protein: CAISSGTQETQYF. The CDR3 DNA reads TGTGCCATCAGTTCCGGGACTCAAGAGACCCAGTACTTC.